This T cell receptor (beta chain) was recorded in a study of T cell responses to AZD1222 COVID-19 vaccine. In its sample, this clone was seen once. The antigen remains unidentified. Broader study findings: Clonal diversity may have been underestimated, and the donors were mostly white British, with more females than males. Spike was spanned by vaccine-associated CD4 TCRs, which were dominant at 160-218 and 743-854.

Per germline, CDR1 MNHEY and CDR2 SVGAGI. Trimming removed 8 bases at V and 8 bases at J, with 12 bases between. CDR3 size: 11 residues. This table comes from immunoSEQ multiplex PCR, and its TCRdb copy is limited to in-frame clones, with some not included. The table shows about 120,000 clones, with 85% to 95% occurring only once. The receptor comes from an adult who received the AZD1222 COVID-19 vaccine. The material was peripheral blood, obtained 28 days after the second AZD1222 dose. V is TRBV6-5 and J is TRBJ1-1; D not resolved. CDR3 amino acids: CASATLSEAFF. The CDR3 nucleotides are TGTGCCAGCGCGACCCTATCCGAAGCTTTCTTT.